A single sample gave rise to the 17 T cell receptor beta chains below, sequenced in a study of CD8+CD57+ T cells in acquired aplastic anemia. CDR3 and TCR beta VDJ profiling relied on genomic DNA as the template. Using its own MiXCR run on the reads, TCRdb lists one record per CDR3 protein. The sample holds under 350,000 distinct CDR3 sequences, about 50% seen once. For sequencing, patients were chosen who had shown expansion of CD8+CD57+ cells by flow cytometry. The source material was sorted CD4+, CD8+, or CD8+CD57+ T cells (not recorded which) from PBMCs. These receptors came from a human donor with aplastic anemia.

V usage is TRBV10-3 and J usage is TRBJ2-3; 13 positions agree with TRBD2. Per the germline V gene, CDR1 is ENHRY and CDR2 is SYGVKD. The length of the CDR3 is 17 residues. The junction had 5 bases not matched to a gene; V was cut back by 5 bases and J by 0 bases. CDR3 region: CAISTPGLAGSTDTQYF. The DNA of the CDR3 is TGTGCCATCAGTACACCGGGACTAGCGGGGAGCACAGATACGCAGTATTTT.

This clonotype was detected many times. V is TRBV2 and J is TRBJ1-5, with a possible D match to TRBD1 (6 bases). The CDR3 runs to 14 residues. The germline V gene has CDR1 SNHLY and CDR2 FYNNEI. Trimming took off 8 bases at V and 6 bases at J, with 17 bases between the two ends. In DNA form, the CDR3 reads TGTGCCAGCTCTCCACAGGGAAGCTTTCAGCCCCAGCATTTT. Translated, it gives CASSPQGSFQPQHF.

The chain joins TRBV20-1 to TRBJ2-7; tentatively, D is TRBD1 (6 bases). The V end was cut by 5 bases, the J end by 7 bases, with 15 bases between. The CDR3 length is 12 residues. Germline V gene data show CDR1 as DFQATT and CDR2 as SNEGSKA (reference sequence). CDR3 protein: CSAAPGAGEQYF. CDR3 coding DNA: TGCAGTGCTGCTCCAGGGGCCGGGGAGCAGTACTTC.

CDR3: CASSPRTAERGYTF. The CDR3 DNA sequence: TGTGCCAGCAGCCCCAGGACGGCCGAACGGGGCTACACCTTC. The chain has TRBV7-9 and TRBJ1-2; D gene unclear. Germline CDR1 reads SEHNR; CDR2 reads FQNEAQ (reference sequence). This CDR3 has 14 amino acids. Between the trimmed V and J ends, which lost 5 bases and 8 bases, there was a span of 18 bases.

This clonotype was counted at least ten times. The rearrangement uses TRBV20-1 and TRBJ1-5; D not certain. The V end lost 5 bases, the J end lost 7 bases, and 21 bases lay between the germline ends. Germline V gene sequence: CDR1 DFQATT, CDR2 SNEGSKA (reference sequence). The CDR3 consists of 15 residues. For the CDR3, the DNA is TGCAGTGCTCTTGGGTTCTCGGGGTCGGACCAGCCCCAGCATTTT. Its translation is CSALGFSGSDQPQHF.

This chain connects TRBV7-8 to TRBJ1-5, with a weak D call TRBD1 (5 bases). The CDR3 contains 15 residues. Trimming left V 3 bases short and J 3 bases short, with 12 bases between. Germline V lookup: CDR1 SGHVS, CDR2 FQNEAQ. CDR3 DNA sequence: TGTGCCAGCAGCTTGGGGGATCTGATCAATCAGCCCCAGCATTTT. Its protein is CASSLGDLINQPQHF.

Ten or more counts support this clonotype. The chain uses TRBV5-1 and TRBJ2-7, with D hard to call. The CDR3 runs to 15 residues. V was pared by 0 bases and J by 0 bases, with 10 bases between. The germline CDR1 and CDR2 sequences are SGHRS and YFSETQ. The CDR3 coding sequence is TGCGCCAGCAGCTTGGCCGACCCCGGCTCCTACGAGCAGTACTTC. Protein sequence: CASSLADPGSYEQYF.

The chain combines TRBV9 with TRBJ2-5; 8 bases fit TRBD2. The germline gives CDR1 SGDLS, CDR2 YYNGEE. The CDR3 totals 16 residues. V lost 0 bases, J lost 5 bases, and 9 bases stayed unmatched. CDR3 residues: CASSVDSGGRRETQYF. CDR3 bases: TGTGCCAGCAGCGTAGACTCTGGCGGGAGGAGGGAGACCCAGTACTTC.

V usage is TRBV19 and J usage is TRBJ1-2, with a possible D match to TRBD1 (6 bases). Germline V gene lookup returns CDR1 LNHDA and CDR2 SQIVND (reference sequence). CDR3 length: 14 amino acids. V dropped 1 base and J dropped 3 bases, with 9 bases sitting between them. CDR3 DNA: TGTGCCAGTAGTATAGCAGGGGATGACTATGGCTACACCTTC. Encoded protein: CASSIAGDDYGYTF. Complete variable domain (other parts from reference TRBV19 and TRBJ1-2): DGGITQSPKYLFRKEGQNVTLSCEQNLNHDAMYWYRQDPGQGLRLIYYSQIVNDFQKGDIAEGYSVSREKKESFPLTVTSAQKNPTAFYLCASSIAGDDYGYTFGSGTRLTVV.

In its sample, this clonotype was seen a few times. V gene TRBV5-4 combines with J gene TRBJ1-1; D not certain. The CDR3 consists of 14 residues. V was cut by 0 bases and J by 5 bases, with 11 bases left in between. The V gene's germline CDR1 is SGHNT and CDR2 YYREEE (reference sequence). CDR3 nucleotides: TGTGCCAGCAGCTTGGCGGCAGTAAGAACTGAAGCTTTCTTT. Its protein product is CASSLAAVRTEAFF.

The V call is TRBV7-2, the J call TRBJ2-5; unclear D gene. The CDR3 loop spans 13 amino acids. Germline CDR1 SGHTA, CDR2 FQGNSA. Trimming shortened V by 9 bases and J by 3 bases, and 14 bases separated the two germline ends. The DNA for the CDR3 is TGTGCCAGTAGTGTCCGAACGAAAGAGACCCAGTACTTC. Translating it yields CASSVRTKETQYF.

Worth noting for this clonotype: The junction differs from germline at one of its ends, possibly a read error. The gene calls are TRBV5-4 and TRBJ2-1; 13 bases map to TRBD2. This CDR3 spans 17 amino acids. Germline V gene lookup returns CDR1 SGHNT and CDR2 YYREEE (reference sequence). The CDR3 DNA follows: TGTGCCAGCAGCTTGCTCGGACTAGCGGGAGCAAACAATGAGCAGCCCTTC. Translated: CASSLLGLAGANNEQPF.

This clonotype was recorded once. V usage is TRBV4-1 and J usage is TRBJ1-2, with a tentative D call TRBD1 (6 bases). CDR3 length equals 15 residues. Trimming left V 4 bases short and J 5 bases short, with 17 bases between. Germline V gives CDR1 MGHRA, CDR2 YSYEKL. The CDR3 DNA reads TGCGCCAGCAGCCTCCCAGGGGACGGTGAATATGGCTACACCTTC. Its protein is CASSLPGDGEYGYTF.

This clonotype occurred many times. The V call is TRBV7-9, the J call TRBJ2-7, with D uncertain. Germline V CDR1 and CDR2: SEHNR, FQNEAQ (reference sequence). The CDR3 length is 13 residues. The V gene lost 4 bases and the J gene lost 6 bases, with 13 bases spanning the gap. The CDR3 DNA reads as TGTGCCAGCAGCTCAATATCCACCTCCGAGCAGTACTTC. Translated, it gives CASSSISTSEQYF.

The gene calls are TRBV9 and TRBJ1-4; D is unclear. The CDR3 length is 15 residues. CDR1 and CDR2 from the germline V gene are SGDLS and YYNGEE. V was shortened by 2 bases and J by 8 bases, with 16 bases between the two germline ends. The CDR3 region has the DNA TGTGCCAGCAGCGTTGGTTCTTTCGCACGGGAAAAACTGTTTTTT. Its translation is CASSVGSFAREKLFF.

This clonotype appeared once. This chain links TRBV7-9 with TRBJ2-7, with 8 bases that match TRBD1. The CDR3 loop spans 14 amino acids. The ends lost 2 bases at V and 5 bases at J; junction bases unmatched: 5. Looked up from germline, CDR1 is SEHNR and CDR2 is FQNEAQ (reference sequence). CDR3 coding DNA: TGTGCCAGCAGCTTAAGACAGGGGATTCACGAGCAGTACTTC. It encodes CASSLRQGIHEQYF.

This clonotype was seen more than once but under ten times. The chain recombines TRBV24-1 with TRBJ2-3; D is ambiguous. V was pared by 4 bases and J by 4 bases, with 2 bases between. This CDR3 has 11 residues. CDR1 KGHDR and CDR2 SFDVKD come from the germline V gene. Here the CDR3 reads CATSEADTQYF. In nucleotides, the CDR3 is TGTGCCACCAGTGAGGCAGATACGCAGTATTTT.